The entry below gives a single T cell receptor beta chain sequence along with its context. The antigen is not known. The data stem from a study of cytomegalovirus exposure and HLA in healthy donors. Study observations and caveats: Some TCR beta chains (around 160 of them) were listed as cytomegalovirus-associated. In the 130 or so validation repertoires, approximately 94% of cluster scores exceeded 0, per a later analysis. Despite most TCR sequences being rare, some public TCRs occurred in many donors.

V shed 1 base and J 7 bases; nucleotides not matched to a gene: 9. The CDR3 consists of 16 residues. Germline CDR1 and CDR2: LGHNA and YNFKEQ. From the 120-subject validation cohort, which was separate from the approximately 720-subject first cohort, the donors were drawn. TCRdb's table, derived via immunoSEQ multiplex PCR, lists solely in-frame clones and lacks some. The profile shows 56,000 or so clones, approximately 90% of them singletons. The sample was PBMCs. The source is a man aged 18-30 years in good health and CMV-seronegative. The V and J genes are TRBV4-2 and TRBJ1-4, with TRBD1 identical over 7 bases. CDR3 sequence: CASSQVKGATGEKLFF. The CDR3 nucleotides read TGTGCCAGCAGCCAAGTGAAGGGGGCAACGGGTGAAAAACTGTTTTTT.